The sequence of this TCR beta chain was determined in a study of blood T cell repertoires in COVID-19. The length of the CDR3 is 16 residues. The germline CDR1 and CDR2 sequences are SGHTA and FQGNSA. A note on this clone: One end of the junction does not line up with germline, which may come from a read error.

Sequenced by immunoSEQ multiplex PCR; TCRdb stores in-frame clones only, minus some. This sample yields under 200,000 clones, of which approximately 80% are seen a single time; 8.1% belongs to the top ten. This chain joins TRBV7-2 and TRBJ1-3, with D maybe TRBD1 (6 bases). Sequenced sample: peripheral blood. The TCR originated in a man between 60 and 75 years old with acute or convalescent COVID-19. The CDR3: CASSIAGVGSGNTIYF. In nucleotides, the CDR3 is TGTGCCAGCAGCATAGCAGGGGTTGGCTCTGGAAACACCATATATTTT.